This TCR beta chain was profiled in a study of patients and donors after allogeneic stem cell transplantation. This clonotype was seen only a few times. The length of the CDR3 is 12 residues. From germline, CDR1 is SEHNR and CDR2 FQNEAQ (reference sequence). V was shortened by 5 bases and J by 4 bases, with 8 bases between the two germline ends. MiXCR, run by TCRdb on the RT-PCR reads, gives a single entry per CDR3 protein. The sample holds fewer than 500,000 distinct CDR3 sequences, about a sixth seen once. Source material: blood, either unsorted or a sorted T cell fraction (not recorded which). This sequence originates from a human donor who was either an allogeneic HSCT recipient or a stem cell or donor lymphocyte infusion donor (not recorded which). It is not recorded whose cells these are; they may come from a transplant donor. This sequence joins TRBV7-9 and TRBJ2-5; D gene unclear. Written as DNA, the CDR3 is TGTGCCAGCAGCGAGTCCGGAGAGACCCAGTACTTC. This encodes CASSESGETQYF.